The clone carrying this T cell receptor beta chain was seen only once. TCRdb keeps only in-frame clones here, not all; method: immunoSEQ multiplex PCR. The sample has roughly 400,000 clones, 80% to 95% seen once. V lost 4 bases and J 5 bases, leaving 9 bases between the germline ends. The CDR3 extends over 13 amino acids. Germline V gene data show CDR1 as SGDLS and CDR2 as YYNGEE. The data belong to a study of control samples from healthy donors and cancer patients. This TCR was sampled from a man aged 40-50 years with head and neck cancer. The sample was PBMCs. The chain carries TRBV9 and TRBJ2-2; D unclear. In DNA, the CDR3 is TGTGCCAGCAGCCCTAAGATAACCGGGGAGCTGTTTTTT. The encoded protein is CASSPKITGELFF.